This TCR beta chain was observed in a study of T cell repertoires in cytomegalovirus infection. Germline loops: CDR1 MNHNY, CDR2 SVGAGI (reference sequence). V was pared by 0 bases and J by 2 bases, with 14 bases between. The CDR3 extends over 16 amino acids. General study findings and limits: The ex vivo response showed dominance by HLA-C-restricted CMV-specific TCR beta clonotypes.

TCRdb re-analysed the reads in MiXCR, keeping a single row per CDR3 protein. The sample has some 350,000 distinct CDR3 sequences, roughly 20% seen once. With respect to this clonotype: Its target is unknown.

The material sequenced was PBMCs. The TCR originated in a human donor in good health (CMV status not recorded). Some clones in this sample may be carry-over from other donors' samples. This chain links TRBV6-6 with TRBJ2-7; perhaps TRBD2 as D (5 bases). The CDR3 reads CASSYSREHLTYEQYF. The CDR3 DNA reads as TGTGCCAGCAGTTACTCGAGGGAACATCTCACCTACGAGCAGTACTTC.